This T cell receptor beta chain is drawn from a study of T cell responses to AZD1222 COVID-19 vaccine. Germline values: CDR1 LGHDT, CDR2 YNNKEL (reference sequence). V was clipped by 2 bases and J by 2 bases, with 6 bases between them. This CDR3 contains 13 residues. Here immunoSEQ multiplex PCR was the method, and the copy in TCRdb shows in-frame clones only, minus some. The sample shows approximately 140,000 clones, approximately 92% of them seen only once. The TCR sequence derives from an adult who received the AZD1222 COVID-19 vaccine. The chain couples TRBV3-1 (or the pseudogene TRBV3-2) to TRBJ2-5, with D uncertain. The specimen was peripheral blood, collected 28 days after the second AZD1222 dose. CDR3 nucleotide sequence: TGTGCCAGCAGCCAAAATCCTCAAGAGACCCAGTACTTC. It yields the protein CASSQNPQETQYF.